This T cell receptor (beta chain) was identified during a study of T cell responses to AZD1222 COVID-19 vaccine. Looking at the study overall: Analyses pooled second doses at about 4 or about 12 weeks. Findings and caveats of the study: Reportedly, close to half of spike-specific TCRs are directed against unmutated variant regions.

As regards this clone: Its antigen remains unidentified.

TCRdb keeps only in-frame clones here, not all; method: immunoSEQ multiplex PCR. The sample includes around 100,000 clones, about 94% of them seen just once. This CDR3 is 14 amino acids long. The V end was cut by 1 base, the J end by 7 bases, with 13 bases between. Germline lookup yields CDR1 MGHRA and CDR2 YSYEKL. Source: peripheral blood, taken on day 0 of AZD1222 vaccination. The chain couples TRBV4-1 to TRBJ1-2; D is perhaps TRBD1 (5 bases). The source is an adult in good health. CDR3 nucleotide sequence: TGCGCCAGCAGCCAAGGGGACCTCCCTATTGGCTACACCTTC. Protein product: CASSQGDLPIGYTF.